The 20 T cell receptor beta chains listed next were all sequenced from one sample in a study of CD8+ T cells in alopecia areata. Described treatment: oral pan-JAK inhibitor, 5-10 mg twice daily. Isolated RNA was reverse transcribed into cDNA used as the sequencing template. Only in-frame clones appear in the TCRdb table, and some are missing; sequencing was by immunoSEQ multiplex PCR. The data contain around 110,000 clones, 84% of them singletons. The sequencing used CD8+ T cells sorted from blood, collected at week 24, from a patient treated with tofacitinib. The source of these receptors is a human donor with alopecia areata.

V and J are TRBV4-1 and TRBJ1-2; 7 bases align to TRBD1. The CDR3 consists of 15 residues. Germline V lookup: CDR1 MGHRA, CDR2 YSYEKL. The ends lost 1 base at V and 7 bases at J; junction bases unmatched: 9. The CDR3 here is CASSQAGGTAGGYTF. The CDR3, as DNA: TGCGCCAGCAGCCAAGCCGGGGGGACAGCCGGTGGCTACACCTTC.

The chain is built from TRBV4-1 and TRBJ2-7; maybe TRBD1 (6 bases). The CDR3 runs 14 residues. Germline lookup yields CDR1 MGHRA and CDR2 YSYEKL. Deletions cut 2 bases from V and 3 bases from J, with 11 bases between. Here the CDR3 reads CASSQSGRGYEQYF. In nucleotides, the CDR3 is TGCGCCAGCAGCCAATCAGGCAGGGGCTACGAGCAGTACTTC.

J is TRBJ2-1 and V is TRBV7-9; unclear D gene. Trimming stripped 5 bases from V and 5 bases from J, with 13 bases between. The CDR3 loop spans 14 amino acids. Per the germline V gene, CDR1 is SEHNR and CDR2 is FQNEAQ (reference sequence). The CDR3 region is CASSPRAGDNEQFF. DNA for the CDR3: TGTGCCAGCAGCCCCCGGGCCGGTGACAATGAGCAGTTCTTC.

This clone has only one observation. The chain uses TRBV15 and TRBJ1-3; possibly TRBD1 for D (5 bases). Germline V lookup: CDR1 LNHNV, CDR2 YYDKDF (reference sequence). The germline V and J ends were trimmed by 5 bases and 0 bases, with 11 bases remaining between them. The CDR3 runs to 15 residues. CDR3 bases: TGTGCCACCAGCGGCTTCAGGGTCTCTGGAAACACCATATATTTT. Protein product: CATSGFRVSGNTIYF. Based on the CDR3 plus reference TRBV15 and TRBJ1-3, the full variable domain is DAMVIQNPRYQVTQFGKPVTLSCSQTLNHNVMYWYQQKSSQAPKLLFHYYDKDFNNEADTPDNFQSRRPNTSFCFLDIRSPGLGDTAMYLCATSGFRVSGNTIYFGEGSWLTVV.

This rearrangement joins TRBV5-5 to TRBJ1-1, with D uncertain. V was pared by 0 bases and J by 6 bases, with 9 bases between. Germline-derived CDR1 and CDR2 are SGHKS and YYEKEE (reference sequence). CDR3 size: 13 residues. Here the CDR3 DNA reads TGTGCCAGCAGCTTGGGAGGATCAGCTGAAGCTTTCTTT. As protein: CASSLGGSAEAFF.

The chain is built from TRBV4-2 and TRBJ2-6; D gene uncertain. CDR1 and CDR2 from the germline V gene are LGHNA and YNFKEQ. The V and J ends lost 0 bases and 0 bases respectively, with 6 bases between them. The CDR3 is 16 residues long. CDR3 sequence (DNA): TGTGCCAGCAGCCAAGAAGGACCCTCTGGGGCCAACGTCCTGACTTTC. It is translated as CASSQEGPSGANVLTF.

The chain recombines TRBV25-1 with TRBJ2-5; D call uncertain. V dropped 4 bases and J dropped 3 bases, with 12 bases sitting between them. In germline, CDR1 is MGHDK, CDR2 SYGVNS. The CDR3 runs 14 residues. The CDR3 coding sequence is TGTGCCAGCAGTGGGGTGGGCTTGAAAGAGACCCAGTACTTC. Amino acid sequence: CASSGVGLKETQYF.

The chain couples TRBV5-4 to TRBJ2-7; a possible D gene is TRBD2 (6 bases). Trimming stripped 3 bases from V and 0 bases from J, with 16 bases between. Germline assignment: CDR1 SGHNT and CDR2 YYREEE (reference sequence). The CDR3 is 16 amino acids. Here the CDR3 reads CASSSPDGGSSYEQYF. Here the CDR3 DNA reads TGTGCCAGCAGCTCGCCGGACGGGGGAAGCTCCTACGAGCAGTACTTC.

In this sample, this clone turned up once. The chain has TRBV4-1 and TRBJ1-4, with D maybe TRBD1 (6 bases). The V end lost 2 bases, the J end lost 10 bases, and 11 bases lay between the germline ends. CDR1 and CDR2 (germline): MGHRA, YSYEKL. This CDR3 comprises 13 residues. The CDR3 is CASSQWEGGKLFF. The CDR3 coding sequence is TGCGCCAGCAGCCAATGGGAGGGGGGAAAACTGTTTTTT.

The CDR3 spells CASSPEPGPYEQYF. The CDR3 coding sequence is TGCGCCAGCAGCCCGGAGCCCGGGCCTTACGAGCAGTACTTC. This rearrangement joins TRBV4-1 to TRBJ2-7; no clear D gene. The CDR3 contains 14 residues. Germline CDR1 MGHRA, CDR2 YSYEKL. The germline V and J ends were trimmed by 4 bases and 4 bases, with 14 bases remaining between them.

The CDR3 region is CASSQAGGSYEQYF. The DNA for the CDR3 is TGCGCCAGCAGCCAGGCAGGGGGCAGCTACGAGCAGTACTTC. This rearrangement joins TRBV4-3 to TRBJ2-7; 8 bases map to TRBD1. This CDR3 region has 14 residues. J was trimmed by 3 bases and V by 3 bases; bases with no gene match: 4. Germline CDR1 LGHNA, CDR2 YSLEER.

On this clone itself: The same CDR3 arises from other DNA sequences in this sample as well. This chain joins TRBV4-3 and TRBJ1-1, with D perhaps TRBD1 (5 bases). The CDR3 has 15 amino acids. Trimming stripped 1 base from V and 1 base from J, with 10 bases between. Germline V CDR1 and CDR2: LGHNA, YSLEER. CDR3 DNA sequence: TGCGCCAGCAGCCAAGGGGGCTGGAGGAACACTGAAGCTTTCTTT. It translates to CASSQGGWRNTEAFF.

This clone was seen once. The chain uses TRBV5-1 and TRBJ2-5; 10 bases are a match to TRBD1. Losses at the gene ends were 1 base for V and 4 bases for J; bases not matched to a gene: 10. From germline, CDR1 is SGHRS and CDR2 YFSETQ. The CDR3 sequence is 17 residues long. CDR3 bases: TGCGCCAGCAGCTTGCCGGGACAGGGGTCTTCCGGAGAGACCCAGTACTTC. As protein: CASSLPGQGSSGETQYF. The full variable domain, with the rest looked up from reference TRBV5-1 and TRBJ2-5, is KAGVTQTPRYLIKTRGQQVTLSCSPISGHRSVSWYQQTPGQGLQFLFEYFSETQRNKGNFPGRFSGRQFSNSRSEMNVSTLELGDSALYLCASSLPGQGSSGETQYFGPGTRLLVL.

The gene calls are TRBV30 and TRBJ1-1; a possible D gene is TRBD1 (6 bases). Between the trimmed V and J ends, which lost 2 bases and 1 base, there was a span of 11 bases. CDR3 length: 14 amino acids. Germline CDR1 reads GTSNPN; CDR2 reads SVGIG (reference sequence). CDR3 nucleotide sequence: TGTGCCTGGAGTCTGGAGACAGGGAACACTGAAGCTTTCTTT. This translates into CAWSLETGNTEAFF.

The V and J genes are TRBV11-2 and TRBJ1-4, with a possible D match to TRBD1 (5 bases). This CDR3 is built from 16 residues. Germline values: CDR1 SGHAT, CDR2 FQNNGV. V lost 5 bases to trimming and J lost 0 bases, with 13 bases between them. The DNA of the CDR3 is TGTGCCAGCAGCAGAGGAGGGACCGCAACTAATGAAAAACTGTTTTTT. Translated: CASSRGGTATNEKLFF.

This clone was seen a single time. The chain couples TRBV5-4 to TRBJ2-5, with 8 bases identical to TRBD2. The V gene end was trimmed by 0 bases and the J gene end by 2 bases; junction bases not matched to a gene: 9. CDR1 is SGHNT, CDR2 YYREEE, per germline (reference sequence). This CDR3 region has 17 residues. CDR3 in DNA: TGTGCCAGCAGCTTGGCCGTGCGGGGGGCAGAACAAGAGACCCAGTACTTC. Residues: CASSLAVRGAEQETQYF.

The table lists this clone with a few counts. V gene TRBV19 combines with J gene TRBJ2-3; maybe TRBD2 (6 bases). Germline loops: CDR1 LNHDA, CDR2 SQIVND (reference sequence). The V end lost 4 bases, the J end lost 3 bases, and 8 bases lay between the germline ends. The CDR3 covers 13 residues. This CDR3 reads CASSSGDTDTQYF. CDR3 coding DNA: TGTGCCAGTAGTAGCGGGGATACAGATACGCAGTATTTT.

There are a few counts of this clone. The genes are TRBV15 and TRBJ2-5, with TRBD2 matching over 7 bases. V lost 0 bases, J lost 5 bases, and 3 bases stayed unmatched. The CDR3 is made up of 14 amino acids. The germline CDR1 and CDR2 sequences are LNHNV and YYDKDF (reference sequence). The CDR3 DNA reads TGTGCCACCAGCAGAGATATGGGGGGGGAGACCCAGTACTTC. Residues: CATSRDMGGETQYF.

The chain combines TRBV27 with TRBJ2-1; 8 bases align to TRBD1. Germline-derived CDR1 and CDR2 are MNHEY and SMNVEV (reference sequence). V was pared by 2 bases and J by 6 bases, with 3 bases of the junction left unmatched. The CDR3 covers 14 residues. DNA of the CDR3: TGTGCCAGCAGTTTAGCAGGGGGCCCCAATGAGCAGTTCTTC. The encoded protein is CASSLAGGPNEQFF.

V gene TRBV27 combines with J gene TRBJ1-6; 8 bases map to TRBD1. In germline, CDR1 is MNHEY, CDR2 SMNVEV (reference sequence). V lost 7 bases and J lost 5; bases outside the gene matches: 10. The CDR3 is 16 residues long. The DNA of the CDR3 is TGTGCCAGCAAAATCTCCGGGACAGGAGATAATTCACCCCTCCACTTT. This translates into CASKISGTGDNSPLHF.